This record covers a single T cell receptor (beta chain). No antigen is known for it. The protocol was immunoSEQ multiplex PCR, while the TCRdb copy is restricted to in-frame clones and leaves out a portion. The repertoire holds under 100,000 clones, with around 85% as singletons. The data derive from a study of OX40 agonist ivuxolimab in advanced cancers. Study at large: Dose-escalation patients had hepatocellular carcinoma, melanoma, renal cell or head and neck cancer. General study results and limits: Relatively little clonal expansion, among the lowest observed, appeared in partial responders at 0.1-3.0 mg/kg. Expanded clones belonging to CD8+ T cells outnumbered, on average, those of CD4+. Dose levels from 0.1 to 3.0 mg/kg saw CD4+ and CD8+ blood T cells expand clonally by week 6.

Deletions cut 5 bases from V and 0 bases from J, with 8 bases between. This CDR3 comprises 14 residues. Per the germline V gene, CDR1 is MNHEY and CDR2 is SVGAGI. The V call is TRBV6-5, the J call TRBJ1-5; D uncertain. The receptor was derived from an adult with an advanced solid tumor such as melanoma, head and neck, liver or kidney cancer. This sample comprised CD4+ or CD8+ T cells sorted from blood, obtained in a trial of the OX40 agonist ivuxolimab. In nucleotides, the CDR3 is TGTGCCAGCAGTAAGGACCATAGCAATCAGCCCCAGCATTTT. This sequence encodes CASSKDHSNQPQHF.